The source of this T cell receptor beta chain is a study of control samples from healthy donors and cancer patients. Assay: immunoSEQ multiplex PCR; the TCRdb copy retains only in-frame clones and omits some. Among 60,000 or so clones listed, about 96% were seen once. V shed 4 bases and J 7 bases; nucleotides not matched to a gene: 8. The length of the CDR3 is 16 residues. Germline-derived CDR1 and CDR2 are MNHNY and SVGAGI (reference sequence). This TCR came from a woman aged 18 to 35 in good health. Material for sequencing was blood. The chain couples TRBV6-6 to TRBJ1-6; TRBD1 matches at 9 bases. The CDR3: CASSFSGQGANSPLHF. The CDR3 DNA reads TGTGCCAGCAGTTTTTCGGGACAGGGCGCAAATTCACCCCTCCACTTT.